The T cell receptor (beta chain) under discussion was sequenced for a study of blood T cell repertoires in COVID-19. Across the whole study: Specimens from acute and convalescent COVID-19 originated in the United States, Italy and Spain. T cells, B-cell-depleted T cells, or PBMCs provided the cDNA or gDNA that served as material.

Source study methods: Quantification of nucleated cells was approximated via reference gene primer amplification. Only in-frame clones appear in the TCRdb table, and some are missing; sequencing was by immunoSEQ multiplex PCR. V, J and clone size reflect that table, while D and trimming were determined from the DNA. The table has more than 50,000 clones, around 79% seen once. Trimming cost V 6 bases and J 5 bases, with 13 bases left between them. The CDR3 sequence is 13 residues long. The germline gives CDR1 SSHAT, CDR2 FNYEAQ (reference sequence). The chain has TRBV7-7 and TRBJ2-5; D might be TRBD1 (6 bases). Input material: peripheral blood. The clonotype was recovered from a woman between 65 and 79 years old with acute or convalescent COVID-19. DNA of the CDR3: TGTGCCAGCAGAAAAACAGGGTTGGAGACCCAGTACTTC. This translates into CASRKTGLETQYF.